This T cell receptor beta chain was profiled in a study of regulatory dendritic cells for organ transplantation. Points from the study as a whole: Regulatory dendritic cells appeared to expand memory CD8+ clones less than mature ones. Among resting subsets, memory CD8+ cells contained the most alloreactive clonotypes. Naive CD4+ and CD8+ repertoires were highly diverse; memory CD8+ was most oligoclonal. Considerable individual heterogeneity was seen in alloreactive memory CD8+ T cells.

Method: immunoSEQ multiplex PCR; TCRdb's copy keeps in-frame clones and lacks some. The table shows under 15,000 clones, with 62% occurring only once. As to this clone: Its antigen is as yet unknown.

This CDR3 is built from 13 residues. Germline CDR1 and CDR2: SGDLS and YYNGEE. Deletions cut 4 bases from V and 14 bases from J, with 21 bases between. Sorted subsets were CFSE-labeled and cultured around five days with allogeneic dendritic cells. What was sequenced was naive CD8+ T cells from blood cultured with dendritic cells. Stated subset: CD45RA+ naive T cells. The rearrangement links TRBV9 to TRBJ1-1; D unclear. The sequence was collected from a human donor in good health. CDR3 in amino acids: CASSSQAGSAAFF. CDR3 sequence (DNA): TGTGCCAGCAGCTCCCAGGCGGGGTCCGCGGCCTTCTTT.